The 21 T cell receptor beta chains below were found in one sample sequenced in a study of blood T cell repertoires in COVID-19. Profiling relied on immunoSEQ multiplex PCR, and the TCRdb table lists in-frame clones only, not all of them. Of some 460,000 clones listed, 87% are singletons. The sequenced sample consisted of PBMCs or T cells enriched from blood (not recorded which). The receptors originated from a woman aged 18-30 years who had recovered from COVID-19.

The rearrangement links TRBV19 to TRBJ1-5, with 10 bases that match TRBD1. The CDR3 contains 15 residues. J gave up 7 bases and V 0 bases, and 3 bases lay outside the gene matches. The germline CDR1 and CDR2 sequences are LNHDA and SQIVND (reference sequence). CDR3 sequence (DNA): TGTGCCAGTAGTATAGAGGACAGGGGGGGACAGCCCCAGCATTTT. Its protein product is CASSIEDRGGQPQHF. Complete variable domain (other parts from reference TRBV19 and TRBJ1-5): DGGITQSPKYLFRKEGQNVTLSCEQNLNHDAMYWYRQDPGQGLRLIYYSQIVNDFQKGDIAEGYSVSREKKESFPLTVTSAQKNPTAFYLCASSIEDRGGQPQHFGDGTRLSIL.

V gene TRBV10-3 combines with J gene TRBJ1-5; D not resolved. Deletions cut 4 bases from V and 4 bases from J, with 11 bases between. The CDR3 totals 14 residues. The germline V gene has CDR1 ENHRY and CDR2 SYGVKD. The CDR3 spells CAISGAGFNQPQHF. As DNA, the CDR3 is TGTGCCATCAGTGGGGCGGGTTTTAATCAGCCCCAGCATTTT.

Only a few counts were recorded for this clone. V and J are TRBV14 and TRBJ1-4; D might be TRBD1 (6 bases). V was cut by 2 bases and J by 6 bases, with 13 bases left in between. Germline-derived CDR1 and CDR2 are SGHDN and FVKESK. CDR3 size: 15 residues. In DNA form, the CDR3 reads TGTGCCAGCAGCCAACGGGTGGGACACCATGAAAAACTGTTTTTT. This encodes CASSQRVGHHEKLFF. The whole variable domain, remainder taken from reference TRBV14 and TRBJ1-4, is EAGVTQFPSHSVIEKGQTVTLRCDPISGHDNLYWYRRVMGKEIKFLLHFVKESKQDESGMPNNRFLAERTGGTYSTLKVQPAELEDSGVYFCASSQRVGHHEKLFFGSGTQLSVL.

The rearrangement joins TRBV5-1 to TRBJ2-2; the match to TRBD2 covers 12 bases. Germline V lookup: CDR1 SGHRS, CDR2 YFSETQ. This CDR3 comprises 17 residues. With 4 bases clipped from V and 2 bases from J, the junction kept 6 bases outside the gene matches. As DNA, the CDR3 is TGCGCCAGCAGCCCCTGGACTAGCGGGGTTAACACCGGGGAGCTGTTTTTT. Translated: CASSPWTSGVNTGELFF. The whole variable domain, filled in from reference TRBV5-1 and TRBJ2-2, reads KAGVTQTPRYLIKTRGQQVTLSCSPISGHRSVSWYQQTPGQGLQFLFEYFSETQRNKGNFPGRFSGRQFSNSRSEMNVSTLELGDSALYLCASSPWTSGVNTGELFFGEGSRLTVL.

The chain links TRBV28 to TRBJ1-4, with a weak D call TRBD1 (5 bases). This CDR3 is built from 15 residues. The germline gives CDR1 MDHEN, CDR2 SYDVKM. V shed 6 bases and J shed 0 bases, with 11 bases lying between them. The DNA for the CDR3 is TGTGCCAGCAGGACCGGGGGTACAACTAATGAAAAACTGTTTTTT. Encoded protein: CASRTGGTTNEKLFF.

The chain recombines TRBV6-5 with TRBJ1-2; 8 nucleotides align to TRBD1. Germline lookup yields CDR1 MNHEY and CDR2 SVGAGI. The CDR3 consists of 14 residues. V was pared by 6 bases and J by 6 bases, with 9 bases of the junction left unmatched. In DNA, the CDR3 is TGTGCCAGCAGGCCAGGGGGCGAATTTAATGGCTACACCTTC. As protein: CASRPGGEFNGYTF.

The J gene is TRBJ2-5, the V gene TRBV6-4, with 7 bases matching TRBD1. Looked up from germline, CDR1 is MRHNA and CDR2 is SNTAGT. Unmatched junction bases numbered 4, after V lost 6 bases and J lost 3 bases. CDR3 length: 13 amino acids. The CDR3 nucleotides read TGTGCCAGCAGCCCTACAGGGGAAGAGACCCAGTACTTC. Protein sequence: CASSPTGEETQYF.

V usage is TRBV2 and J usage is TRBJ1-3; 8 positions match TRBD1. The V gene's germline CDR1 is SNHLY and CDR2 FYNNEI. With 8 bases clipped from V and 4 bases from J, the junction kept 7 bases outside the gene matches. CDR3 length: 14 residues. CDR3 in amino acids: CASWTGTSGNTIYF. The CDR3 nucleotides are TGTGCCAGCTGGACAGGGACTTCAGGAAACACCATATATTTT.

This clone has more than one count but fewer than ten. This chain connects TRBV7-2 to TRBJ1-1; perhaps TRBD1 as D (5 bases). V shed 3 bases and J shed 2 bases, with 10 bases lying between them. The CDR3 has 14 residues. The germline V gene encodes CDR1 SGHTA and CDR2 FQGNSA. The CDR3 sequence is CASSFLGGNTEAFF. CDR3 bases: TGTGCCAGCAGCTTCCTCGGGGGAAACACTGAAGCTTTCTTT.

V and J are TRBV2 and TRBJ1-1; D is undetermined. With 5 bases removed from V and 3 bases from J, the gap between germline ends came to 10 bases. Germline V gene lookup returns CDR1 SNHLY and CDR2 FYNNEI. The CDR3 is made up of 13 amino acids. CDR3 sequence (DNA): TGTGCCAGCAGTCGCGAGAGAGACACTGAAGCTTTCTTT. This codes for CASSRERDTEAFF.

The chain recombines TRBV2 with TRBJ2-1; 9 nucleotides align to TRBD2. Germline CDR1 reads SNHLY; CDR2 reads FYNNEI. V was pared by 6 bases and J by 8 bases, with 20 bases of the junction left unmatched. The CDR3 runs to 18 residues. The CDR3 sequence: CASSPIRSLAGRHDEQFF. CDR3 nucleotide sequence: TGTGCCAGCAGCCCTATCCGGTCGCTAGCGGGGAGGCACGATGAGCAGTTCTTC.

The chain joins TRBV9 to TRBJ1-3; no reliable D call. Germline V gene lookup returns CDR1 SGDLS and CDR2 YYNGEE. Trimming pared 0 bases from V and 4 bases from J, leaving 14 bases between. CDR3 length: 16 amino acids. The CDR3 loop is CASSVASDRGGNTIYF. In DNA form, the CDR3 reads TGTGCCAGCAGCGTAGCGTCCGATCGGGGAGGAAACACCATATATTTT.

The chain has TRBV18 and TRBJ1-4; no clear D. With 2 bases removed from V and 6 bases from J, the gap between germline ends came to 7 bases. The CDR3 extends over 13 amino acids. CDR1 is KGHSH, CDR2 LQKENI, per germline. The CDR3 protein is CASSPIRDEKLFF. The CDR3 DNA reads TGTGCCAGCTCACCAATACGGGATGAAAAACTGTTTTTT. The full variable domain, its missing parts supplied by reference TRBV18 and TRBJ1-4, is NAGVMQNPRHLVRRRGQEARLRCSPMKGHSHVYWYRQLPEEGLKFMVYLQKENIIDESGMPKERFSAEFPKEGPSILRIQQVVRGDSAAYFCASSPIRDEKLFFGSGTQLSVL.

CDR3 coding DNA: TGTGCCAGCAGCCCTAGCGGCCCAAACGGGGAGCTGTTTTTT. Amino acid sequence: CASSPSGPNGELFF. V gene TRBV7-6 combines with J gene TRBJ2-2; 7 nucleotides line up with TRBD2. CDR1 and CDR2 (germline): SGHVS, FNYEAQ. The CDR3 is 14 residues long. Germline trimming cut 5 bases from V and 7 bases from J; bases unmatched to any gene: 7.

V and J are TRBV28 and TRBJ1-6; TRBD1 aligns across 8 bases. This CDR3 region has 19 residues. Germline CDR1 and CDR2: MDHEN and SYDVKM. The J segment lost 6 bases and the V segment lost 4 bases, leaving 17 bases of the junction unmatched. The CDR3 region has the DNA TGTGCCAGCAGTTCCCCCCCAGGTGAGGGGACAGGATCTAATTCACCCCTCCACTTT. Protein product: CASSSPPGEGTGSNSPLHF.

The chain is built from TRBV30 and TRBJ1-1; the match to TRBD1 covers 8 bases. The V segment lost 5 bases and the J segment 3 bases; nucleotides outside the gene matches: 8. The CDR3 has 14 amino acids. The V gene's germline CDR1 is GTSNPN and CDR2 SVGIG (reference sequence). Written as DNA, the CDR3 is TGTGCCTGGGGCCGGGACAGGCAATACACTGAAGCTTTCTTT. Translating gives CAWGRDRQYTEAFF.

About this clone itself: A read error may account for a junction end that differs from germline. Written as DNA, the CDR3 is TGTGCCAGCAGCAGAGAAGGGGGCTATCTCCATACTGGAAACATCATATATTTT. Translation gives CASSREGGYLHTGNIIYF. The chain recombines TRBV28 with TRBJ1-3; 7 bases are shared with TRBD1. CDR1 is MDHEN, CDR2 SYDVKM, per germline. The CDR3 has 18 residues.

The chain employs TRBV30 and TRBJ2-3, with 7 bases identical to TRBD2. The CDR3 runs 15 residues. Germline V CDR1 and CDR2: GTSNPN, SVGIG (reference sequence). Losses at the gene ends were 0 bases for V and 6 bases for J; bases not matched to a gene: 9. DNA of the CDR3: TGTGCCTGGAGTGTAGTGGGGGGGTCGGCTGATACGCAGTATTTT. Encoded protein: CAWSVVGGSADTQYF.

The rearrangement links TRBV2 to TRBJ2-2, with 9 bases fitting TRBD1. CDR1 SNHLY and CDR2 FYNNEI come from the germline V gene. Losses at the gene ends were 9 bases for V and 4 bases for J; bases not matched to a gene: 6. The length of the CDR3 is 14 residues. CDR3 DNA sequence: TGTGCCAGTCGGACAGGGGATTCCACCGGGGAGCTGTTTTTT. It specifies CASRTGDSTGELFF.

Here the CDR3 DNA reads TGTGCCAGCAGTGTACACAGGGCCTACAATCAGCCCCAGCATTTT. This gives the protein CASSVHRAYNQPQHF. The chain combines TRBV2 with TRBJ1-5, with D tentatively TRBD1 (6 bases). With 4 bases removed from V and 3 bases from J, the gap between germline ends came to 13 bases. The CDR3 is 15 amino acids. The germline V gene encodes CDR1 SNHLY and CDR2 FYNNEI.

The rearrangement links TRBV19 to TRBJ2-7; TRBD2 matches 7 bases. This CDR3 contains 13 residues. The V segment lost 7 bases and the J segment 7 bases; nucleotides outside the gene matches: 10. The germline V gene encodes CDR1 LNHDA and CDR2 SQIVND (reference sequence). CDR3 DNA sequence: TGTGCCAGTACTTCCCGGGACGGGGGGGAGCAGTACTTC. As protein: CASTSRDGGEQYF.